This TCR beta chain originates from a study of identical twins. TCRdb recomputed calls from the 5' RACE reads with MiXCR, one row per CDR3 protein. The sample lists under 900,000 distinct CDR3 sequences, 15% to 20% occurring once. The germline gives CDR1 SGHTA, CDR2 FQGNSA. V was pared by 4 bases and J by 7 bases, with 21 bases between. This CDR3 has 16 residues. The data also belong to a second study, concerning T cells expressing NK-cell markers.

The sequenced material came from PBMCs. V usage is TRBV7-2 and J usage is TRBJ2-3; TRBD1 might be the D (9 bases). The sequence was obtained from a woman aged 18-35 years in good health. CDR3 in DNA: TGTGCCAGCAGCTGGGTAGCGGGACAGGGCTCTAATACGCAGTATTTT. This codes for CASSWVAGQGSNTQYF.